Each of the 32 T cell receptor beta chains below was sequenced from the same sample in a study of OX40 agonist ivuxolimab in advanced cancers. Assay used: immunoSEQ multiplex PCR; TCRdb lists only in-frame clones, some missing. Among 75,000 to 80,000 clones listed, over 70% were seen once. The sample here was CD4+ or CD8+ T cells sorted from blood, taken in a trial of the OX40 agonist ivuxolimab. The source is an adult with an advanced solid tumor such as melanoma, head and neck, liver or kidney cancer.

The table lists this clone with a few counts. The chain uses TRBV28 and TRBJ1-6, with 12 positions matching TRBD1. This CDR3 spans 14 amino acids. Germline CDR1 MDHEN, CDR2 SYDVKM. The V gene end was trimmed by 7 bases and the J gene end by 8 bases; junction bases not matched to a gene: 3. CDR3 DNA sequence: TGTGCCAGCACGGGACAGGGGGCGGATTCACCCCTCCACTTT. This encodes CASTGQGADSPLHF.

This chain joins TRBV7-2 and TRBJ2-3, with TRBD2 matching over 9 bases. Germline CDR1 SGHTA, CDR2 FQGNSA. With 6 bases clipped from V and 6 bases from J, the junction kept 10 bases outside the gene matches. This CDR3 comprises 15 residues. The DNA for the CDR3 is TGTGCCAGCAGTCAGGGTAGCGGGAGTTCCGATACGCAGTATTTT. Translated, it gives CASSQGSGSSDTQYF.

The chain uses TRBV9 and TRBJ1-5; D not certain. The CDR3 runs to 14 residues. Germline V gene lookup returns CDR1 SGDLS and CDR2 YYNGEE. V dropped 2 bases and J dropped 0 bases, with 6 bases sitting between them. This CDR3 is CASSVDNSNQPQHF. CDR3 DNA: TGTGCCAGCAGCGTCGACAATAGCAATCAGCCCCAGCATTTT.

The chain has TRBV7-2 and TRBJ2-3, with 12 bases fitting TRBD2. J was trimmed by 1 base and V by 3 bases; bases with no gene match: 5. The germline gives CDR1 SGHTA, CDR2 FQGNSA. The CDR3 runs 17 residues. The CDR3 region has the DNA TGTGCCAGCAGCTTTCGACTAGCGGGGGCTGGCACAGATACGCAGTATTTT. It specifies CASSFRLAGAGTDTQYF.

The CDR3 region is CATSSQTFSLANYGYTF. CDR3 bases: TGTGCCACCAGCAGCCAGACCTTTTCTCTTGCTAACTATGGCTACACCTTC. This chain connects TRBV15 to TRBJ1-2, with unresolved D. Germline-derived CDR1 and CDR2 are LNHNV and YYDKDF (reference sequence). CDR3 length: 17 amino acids. Trimming took 3 bases from V and 0 from J, leaving 17 bases between them.

In nucleotides, the CDR3 is TGTGCCAGTAGTAGGGACAGGGGCACAGATACGCAGTATTTT. Protein: CASSRDRGTDTQYF. The rearrangement joins TRBV19 to TRBJ2-3, with 9 bases aligning to TRBD1. The V and J ends lost 4 bases and 1 base, in that order; junction bases with no gene match: 0. CDR3 length: 14 residues. The germline gives CDR1 LNHDA, CDR2 SQIVND (reference sequence).

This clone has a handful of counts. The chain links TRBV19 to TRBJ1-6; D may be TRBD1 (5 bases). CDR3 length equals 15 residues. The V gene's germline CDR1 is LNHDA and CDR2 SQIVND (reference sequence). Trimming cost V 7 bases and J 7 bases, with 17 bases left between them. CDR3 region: CASNQQGSRNSPLHF. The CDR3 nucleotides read TGTGCCAGTAACCAGCAGGGAAGTAGGAATTCACCCCTCCACTTT. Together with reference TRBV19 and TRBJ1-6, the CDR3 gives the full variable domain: DGGITQSPKYLFRKEGQNVTLSCEQNLNHDAMYWYRQDPGQGLRLIYYSQIVNDFQKGDIAEGYSVSREKKESFPLTVTSAQKNPTAFYLCASNQQGSRNSPLHFGNGTRLTVT.

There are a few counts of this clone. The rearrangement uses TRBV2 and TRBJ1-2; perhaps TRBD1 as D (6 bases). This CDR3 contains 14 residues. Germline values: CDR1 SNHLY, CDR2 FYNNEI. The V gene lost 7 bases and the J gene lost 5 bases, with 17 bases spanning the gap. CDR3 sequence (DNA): TGTGCCAGCACCGCCCGGGACATCGGGTATGGCTACACCTTC. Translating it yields CASTARDIGYGYTF.

The CDR3 loop is CASSIVLLAGDTYEQYF. In DNA form, the CDR3 reads TGTGCCAGTAGTATAGTCCTACTAGCGGGGGATACCTACGAGCAGTACTTC. The chain links TRBV19 to TRBJ2-7, with 11 bases matching TRBD2. The CDR3 runs to 17 residues. CDR1 and CDR2 from the germline V gene are LNHDA and SQIVND (reference sequence). V dropped 1 base and J dropped 2; count of bases not matched to a gene: 7.

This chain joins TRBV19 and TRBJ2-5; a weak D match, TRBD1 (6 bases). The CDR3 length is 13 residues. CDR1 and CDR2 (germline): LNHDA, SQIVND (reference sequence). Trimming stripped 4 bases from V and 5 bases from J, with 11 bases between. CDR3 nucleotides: TGTGCCAGTAGTAAAGCAGGGGAGGAGACCCAGTACTTC. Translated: CASSKAGEETQYF.

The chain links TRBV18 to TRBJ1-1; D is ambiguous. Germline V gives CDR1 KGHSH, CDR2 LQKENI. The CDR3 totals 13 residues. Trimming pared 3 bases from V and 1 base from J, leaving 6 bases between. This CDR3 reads CASSPTENTEAFF. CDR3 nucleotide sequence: TGTGCCAGCTCACCTACAGAGAACACTGAAGCTTTCTTT.

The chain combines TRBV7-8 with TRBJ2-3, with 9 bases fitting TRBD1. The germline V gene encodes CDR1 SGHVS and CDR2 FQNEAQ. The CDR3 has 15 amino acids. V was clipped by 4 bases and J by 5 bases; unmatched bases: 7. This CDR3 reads CASSSNRGLVDTQYF. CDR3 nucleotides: TGTGCCAGCAGCTCCAACAGGGGGCTCGTAGATACGCAGTATTTT.

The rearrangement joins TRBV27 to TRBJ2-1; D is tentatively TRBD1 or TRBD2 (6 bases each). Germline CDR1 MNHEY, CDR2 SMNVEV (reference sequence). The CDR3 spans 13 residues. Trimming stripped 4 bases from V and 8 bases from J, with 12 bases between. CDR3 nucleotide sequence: TGTGCCAGCAGTTCCAAGGGGGGCGATGAGCAGTTCTTC. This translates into CASSSKGGDEQFF.

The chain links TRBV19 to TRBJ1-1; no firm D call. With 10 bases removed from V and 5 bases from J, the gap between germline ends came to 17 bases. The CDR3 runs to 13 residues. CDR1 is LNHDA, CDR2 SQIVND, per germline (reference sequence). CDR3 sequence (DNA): TGTGCCACCTCGTTTACGCAGGAGACTGAAGCTTTCTTT. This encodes CATSFTQETEAFF.

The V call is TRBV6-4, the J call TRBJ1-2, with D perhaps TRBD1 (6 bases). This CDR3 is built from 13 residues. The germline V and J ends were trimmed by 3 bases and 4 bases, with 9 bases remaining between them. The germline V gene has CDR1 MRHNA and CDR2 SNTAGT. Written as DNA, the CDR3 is TGTGCCAGCAGTGAACAGGGAGGCTATGGCTACACCTTC. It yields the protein CASSEQGGYGYTF.

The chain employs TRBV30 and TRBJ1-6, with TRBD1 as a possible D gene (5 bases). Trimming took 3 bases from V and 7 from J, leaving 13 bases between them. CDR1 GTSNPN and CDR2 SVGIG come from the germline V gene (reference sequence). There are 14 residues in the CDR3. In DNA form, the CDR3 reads TGTGCCTGGAGCCCGGGGGGGGAAAATTCACCCCTCCACTTT. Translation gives CAWSPGGENSPLHF.

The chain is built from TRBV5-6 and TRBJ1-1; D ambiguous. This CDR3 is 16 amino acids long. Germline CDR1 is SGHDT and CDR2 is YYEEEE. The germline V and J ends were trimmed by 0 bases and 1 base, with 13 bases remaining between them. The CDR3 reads CASSLAVPLPNTEAFF. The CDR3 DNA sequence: TGTGCCAGCAGCTTGGCCGTGCCACTCCCGAACACTGAAGCTTTCTTT. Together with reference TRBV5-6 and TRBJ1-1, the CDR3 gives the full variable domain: DAGVTQSPTHLIKTRGQQVTLRCSPKSGHDTVSWYQQALGQGPQFIFQYYEEEERQRGNFPDRFSGHQFPNYSSELNVNALLLGDSALYLCASSLAVPLPNTEAFFGQGTRLTVV.

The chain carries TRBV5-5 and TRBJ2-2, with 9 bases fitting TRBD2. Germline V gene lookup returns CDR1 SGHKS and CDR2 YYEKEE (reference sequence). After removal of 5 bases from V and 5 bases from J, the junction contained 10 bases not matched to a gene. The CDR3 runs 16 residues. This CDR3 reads CASSPLAGEATGELFF. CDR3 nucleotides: TGTGCCAGCAGTCCTTTAGCGGGAGAGGCTACCGGGGAGCTGTTTTTT.

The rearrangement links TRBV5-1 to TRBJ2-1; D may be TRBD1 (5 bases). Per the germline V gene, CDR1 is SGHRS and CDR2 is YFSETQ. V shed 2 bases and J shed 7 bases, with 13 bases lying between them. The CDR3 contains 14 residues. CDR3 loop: CASSLGHPMNEQFF. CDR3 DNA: TGCGCCAGCAGCTTAGGACATCCCATGAATGAGCAGTTCTTC.

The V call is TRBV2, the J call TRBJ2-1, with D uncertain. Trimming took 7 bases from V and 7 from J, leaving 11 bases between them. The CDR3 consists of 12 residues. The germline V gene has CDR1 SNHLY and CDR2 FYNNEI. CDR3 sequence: CASTYPANEQFF. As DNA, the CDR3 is TGTGCCAGCACCTACCCCGCGAATGAGCAGTTCTTC.

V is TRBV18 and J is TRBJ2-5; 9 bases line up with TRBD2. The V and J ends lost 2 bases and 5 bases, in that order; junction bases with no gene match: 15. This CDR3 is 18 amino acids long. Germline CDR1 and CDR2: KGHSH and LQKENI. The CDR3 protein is CASSPGGSLAGWTETQYF. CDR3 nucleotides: TGTGCCAGCTCACCAGGTGGCAGTCTAGCGGGATGGACTGAGACCCAGTACTTC.

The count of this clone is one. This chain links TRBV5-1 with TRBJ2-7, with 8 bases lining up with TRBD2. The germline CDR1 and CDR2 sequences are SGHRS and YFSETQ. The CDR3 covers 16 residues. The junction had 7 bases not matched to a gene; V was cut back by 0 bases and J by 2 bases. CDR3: CASSLGVSGTPYEQYF. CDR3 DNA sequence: TGCGCCAGCAGCTTGGGCGTTAGCGGGACCCCCTACGAGCAGTACTTC.

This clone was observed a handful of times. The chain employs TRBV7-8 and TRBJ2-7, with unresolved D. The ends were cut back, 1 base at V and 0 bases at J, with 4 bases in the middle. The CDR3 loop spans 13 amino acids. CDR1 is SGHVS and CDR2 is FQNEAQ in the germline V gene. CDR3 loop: CASSLGVSYEQYF. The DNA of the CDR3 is TGTGCCAGCAGCTTAGGAGTCTCCTACGAGCAGTACTTC. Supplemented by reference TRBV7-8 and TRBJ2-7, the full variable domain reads GAGVSQSPRYKVAKRGQDVALRCDPISGHVSLFWYQQALGQGPEFLTYFQNEAQLDKSGLPSDRFFAERPEGSVSTLKIQRTQQEDSAVYLCASSLGVSYEQYFGPGTRLTVT.

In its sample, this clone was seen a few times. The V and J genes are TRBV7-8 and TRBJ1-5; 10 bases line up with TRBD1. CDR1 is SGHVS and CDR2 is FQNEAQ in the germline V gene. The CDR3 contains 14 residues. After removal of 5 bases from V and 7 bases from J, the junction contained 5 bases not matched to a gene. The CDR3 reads CASSLGTGDQPQHF. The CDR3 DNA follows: TGTGCCAGCAGCCTTGGGACAGGGGACCAGCCCCAGCATTTT.

This chain's CDR3 is CTSSQGRYSEQFF. The CDR3 DNA follows: TGCACCAGCAGCCAAGGTCGCTATTCCGAGCAGTTCTTC. V gene TRBV1 combines with J gene TRBJ2-1; TRBD2, the table's D call, lacks a check against the DNA. TRBV1 is given as a pseudogene. The CDR3 runs 13 residues.

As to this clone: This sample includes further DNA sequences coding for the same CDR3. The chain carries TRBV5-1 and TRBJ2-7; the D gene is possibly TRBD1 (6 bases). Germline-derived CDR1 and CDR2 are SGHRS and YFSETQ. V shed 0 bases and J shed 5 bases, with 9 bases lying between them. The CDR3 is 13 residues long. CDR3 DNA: TGCGCCAGCAGCTTGGGAGGGGGTAACGAGCAGTACTTC. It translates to CASSLGGGNEQYF.

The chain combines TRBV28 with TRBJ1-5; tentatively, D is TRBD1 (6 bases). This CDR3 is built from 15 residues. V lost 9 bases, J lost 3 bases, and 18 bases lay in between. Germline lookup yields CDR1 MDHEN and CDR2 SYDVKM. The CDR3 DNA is TGTGCCAGTCGCCCCCGGGGGGCCCCCAATCAGCCCCAGCATTTT. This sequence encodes CASRPRGAPNQPQHF.

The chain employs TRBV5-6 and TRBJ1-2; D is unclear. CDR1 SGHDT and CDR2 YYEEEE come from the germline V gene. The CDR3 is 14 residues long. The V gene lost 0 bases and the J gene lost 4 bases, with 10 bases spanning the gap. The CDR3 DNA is TGTGCCAGCAGCTTGGCCAAAGCAGGCTATGGCTACACCTTC. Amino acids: CASSLAKAGYGYTF.

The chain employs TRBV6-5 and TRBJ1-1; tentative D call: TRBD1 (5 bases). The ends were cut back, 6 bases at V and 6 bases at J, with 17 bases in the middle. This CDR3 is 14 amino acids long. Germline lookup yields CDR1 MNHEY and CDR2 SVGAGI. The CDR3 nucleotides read TGTGCCAGCAGAAACTCGGGAGGGGCGCCTGAAGCTTTCTTT. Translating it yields CASRNSGGAPEAFF.

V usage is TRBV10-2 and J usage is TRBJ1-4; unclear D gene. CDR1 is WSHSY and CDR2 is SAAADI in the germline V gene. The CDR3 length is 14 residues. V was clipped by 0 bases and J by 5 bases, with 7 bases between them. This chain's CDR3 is CASSESGGNEKLFF. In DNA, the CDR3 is TGCGCCAGCAGTGAGTCGGGCGGGAATGAAAAACTGTTTTTT.

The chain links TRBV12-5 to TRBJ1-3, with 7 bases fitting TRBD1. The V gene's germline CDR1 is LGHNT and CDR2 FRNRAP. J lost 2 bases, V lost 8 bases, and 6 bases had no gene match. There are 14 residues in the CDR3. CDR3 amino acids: CASLLTGAGNTIYF. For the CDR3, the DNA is TGTGCTAGTCTTCTTACAGGGGCTGGAAACACCATATATTTT. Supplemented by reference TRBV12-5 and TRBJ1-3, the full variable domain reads DARVTQTPRHKVTEMGQEVTMRCQPILGHNTVFWYRQTMMQGLELLAYFRNRAPLDDSGMPKDRFSAEMPDATLATLKIQPSEPRDSAVYFCASLLTGAGNTIYFGEGSWLTVV.

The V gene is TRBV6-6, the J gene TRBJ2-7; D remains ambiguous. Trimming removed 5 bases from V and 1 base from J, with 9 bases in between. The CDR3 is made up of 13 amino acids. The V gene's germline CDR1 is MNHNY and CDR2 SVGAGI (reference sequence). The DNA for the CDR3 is TGTGCCAGCAGTGTAGACCTGTCCTACGAGCAGTACTTC. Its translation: CASSVDLSYEQYF.